The clone carrying this T cell receptor beta chain showed up many times. Amplification of TCR beta CDR3 regions was performed using RNA transcripts as template. A set of HTBI primers served as the primers for a first-round RT-PCR of the TCR CDR3. TCRdb re-analysed the multiplex PCR reads in MiXCR, keeping a single row per CDR3 protein. The sample carries roughly 560,000 distinct CDR3 sequences, approximately 15% recorded once. CDR1 MDHEN and CDR2 SYDVKM come from the germline V gene. V dropped 4 bases and J dropped 1; count of bases not matched to a gene: 7. This CDR3 comprises 15 residues. This record belongs to a study of T cells in Graves' hyperthyroidism and ophthalmopathy.

Sample: blood. The chain uses TRBV28 and TRBJ2-7; 7 bases match TRBD1. This receptor was obtained from a woman between 35 and 50 years old with Graves' ophthalmopathy. The CDR3 region is CASSSSQGRSYEQYF. The CDR3 DNA sequence: TGTGCCAGCAGTTCCTCACAGGGGAGATCCTACGAGCAGTACTTC.